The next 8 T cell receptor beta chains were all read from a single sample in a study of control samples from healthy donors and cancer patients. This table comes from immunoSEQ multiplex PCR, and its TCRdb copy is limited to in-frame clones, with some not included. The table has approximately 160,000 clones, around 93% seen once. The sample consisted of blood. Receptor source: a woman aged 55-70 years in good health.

The CDR3 DNA reads as TGCGCCAGCAGTGAACGGGACAGGGGTGTGAACACTGAAGCTTTCTTT. This encodes CASSERDRGVNTEAFF. V is TRBV10-2 and J is TRBJ1-1, with 10 bases that match TRBD1. The J segment lost 0 bases and the V segment lost 3 bases, leaving 4 bases of the junction unmatched. The CDR3 sequence is 16 residues long. Germline assignment: CDR1 WSHSY and CDR2 SAAADI.

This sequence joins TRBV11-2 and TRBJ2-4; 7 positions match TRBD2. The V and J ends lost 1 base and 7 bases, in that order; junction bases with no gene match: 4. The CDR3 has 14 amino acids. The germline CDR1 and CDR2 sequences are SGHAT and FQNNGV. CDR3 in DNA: TGTGCCAGCAGCTTAGTGCGGGGGTGGAACATTCAGTACTTC. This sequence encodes CASSLVRGWNIQYF.

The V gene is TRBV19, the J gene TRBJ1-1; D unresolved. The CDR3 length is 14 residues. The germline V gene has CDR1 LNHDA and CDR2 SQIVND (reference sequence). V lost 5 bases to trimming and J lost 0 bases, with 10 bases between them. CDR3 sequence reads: CASSDLEMNTEAFF. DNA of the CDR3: TGTGCCAGTAGTGATCTGGAAATGAACACTGAAGCTTTCTTT.

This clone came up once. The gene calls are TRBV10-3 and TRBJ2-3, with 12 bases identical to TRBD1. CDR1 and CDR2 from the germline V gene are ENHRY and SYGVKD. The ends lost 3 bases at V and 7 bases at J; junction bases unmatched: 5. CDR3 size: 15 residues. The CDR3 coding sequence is TGTGCCATCAGTGAATGGGACAGGGGGCATAATACGCAGTATTTT. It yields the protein CAISEWDRGHNTQYF.

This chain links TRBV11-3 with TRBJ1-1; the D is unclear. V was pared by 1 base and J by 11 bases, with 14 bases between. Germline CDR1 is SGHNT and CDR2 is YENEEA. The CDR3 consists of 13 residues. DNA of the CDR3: TGTGCCAGCAGCTTAGTACCGGAGATGGGTGCTTTCTTT. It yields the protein CASSLVPEMGAFF.

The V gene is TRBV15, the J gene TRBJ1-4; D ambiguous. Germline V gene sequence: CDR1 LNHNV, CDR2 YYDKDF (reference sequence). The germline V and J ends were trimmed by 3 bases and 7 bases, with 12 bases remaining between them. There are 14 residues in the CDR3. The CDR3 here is CATSSYKLSEKLFF. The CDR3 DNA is TGTGCCACCAGCAGTTACAAGTTAAGTGAAAAACTGTTTTTT.

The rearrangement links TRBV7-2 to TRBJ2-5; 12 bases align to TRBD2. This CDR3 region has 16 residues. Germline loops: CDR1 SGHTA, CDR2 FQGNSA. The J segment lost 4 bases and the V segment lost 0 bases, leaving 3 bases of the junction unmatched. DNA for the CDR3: TGTGCCAGCAGCTTAGCGTCTAGCGGGGGGGCAGAGACCCAGTACTTC. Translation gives CASSLASSGGAETQYF. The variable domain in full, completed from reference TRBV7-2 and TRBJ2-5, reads GAGVSQSPSNKVTEKGKDVELRCDPISGHTALYWYRQSLGQGLEFLIYFQGNSAPDKSGLPSDRFSAERTGGSVSTLTIQRTQQEDSAVYLCASSLASSGGAETQYFGPGTRLLVL.

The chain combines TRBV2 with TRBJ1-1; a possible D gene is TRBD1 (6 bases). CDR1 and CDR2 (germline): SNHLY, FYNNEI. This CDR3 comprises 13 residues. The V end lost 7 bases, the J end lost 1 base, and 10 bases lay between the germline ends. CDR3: CASMADRNTEAFF. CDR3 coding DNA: TGTGCCAGCATGGCGGACAGGAACACTGAAGCTTTCTTT.